The T cell receptor (beta chain) described here comes from a study of patients and donors after allogeneic stem cell transplantation. The sample holds a few counts of this clonotype. Each CDR3 protein is one row after TCRdb ran MiXCR on the RT-PCR reads. The sample lists 900,000 to 1,000,000 distinct CDR3 sequences; roughly 17% were seen once. With 7 bases removed from V and 0 bases from J, the gap between germline ends came to 12 bases. CDR3 length equals 13 residues. Germline CDR1 and CDR2: SQVTM and ANQGSEA. This clonotype was obtained from a human donor who was either an allogeneic HSCT recipient or a stem cell or donor lymphocyte infusion donor (not recorded which). It is not recorded whose cells these are; they may come from a transplant donor. Sequences were obtained from blood, either unsorted or a sorted T cell fraction (not recorded which). The chain is built from TRBV29-1 and TRBJ1-1; maybe TRBD1 (6 bases). The CDR3 sequence is CSARQVLNTEAFF. The CDR3 DNA reads as TGCAGCGCAAGACAGGTGCTGAACACTGAAGCTTTCTTT.